This TCR beta chain was obtained from a study of T cell responses to AZD1222 COVID-19 vaccine. Study-level points and caveats: Baseline seropositivity characterized only six or seven AZD1222 recipients. Rises in breadth and depth of Spike-specific TCRs came after two AZD1222 doses.

Clones were sequenced by immunoSEQ multiplex PCR, and TCRdb holds only the in-frame ones, with some missing. In the table there are 150,000 or so clones, approximately 91% of which are singletons. Details on this clone: Its antigen remains unidentified.

This CDR3 has 15 residues. The germline CDR1 and CDR2 sequences are LGHNA and YNFKEQ. Trimming cost V 1 base and J 0 bases, with 9 bases left between them. Second doses that came at about 4 or about 12 weeks were put together. Sequencing used peripheral blood, obtained 28 days after the second AZD1222 dose. The V and J genes are TRBV4-2 and TRBJ1-2, with a weak D call TRBD1 (6 bases). The receptor comes from an adult who received the AZD1222 COVID-19 vaccine. CDR3 residues: CASSQGEGANYGYTF. Written as DNA, the CDR3 is TGTGCCAGCAGCCAAGGAGAGGGGGCTAACTATGGCTACACCTTC.